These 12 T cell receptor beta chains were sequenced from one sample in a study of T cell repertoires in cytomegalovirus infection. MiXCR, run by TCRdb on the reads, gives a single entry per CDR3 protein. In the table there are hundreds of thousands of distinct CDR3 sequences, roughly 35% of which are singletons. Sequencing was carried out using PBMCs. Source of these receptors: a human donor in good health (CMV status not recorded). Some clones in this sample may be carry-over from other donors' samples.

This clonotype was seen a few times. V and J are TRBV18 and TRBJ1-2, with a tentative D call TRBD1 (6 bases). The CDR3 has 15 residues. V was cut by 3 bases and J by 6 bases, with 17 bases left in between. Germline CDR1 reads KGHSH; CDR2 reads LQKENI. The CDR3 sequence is CASSPLQGQMDGYTF. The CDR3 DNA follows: TGTGCCAGCTCACCTCTACAGGGTCAGATGGATGGCTACACCTTC.

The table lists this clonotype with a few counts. The CDR3 DNA reads TGTGCTAGTGGTTTGGCAGGGGCTGGAAACACCATATATTTT. Its protein is CASGLAGAGNTIYF. J is TRBJ1-3 and V is TRBV12-5; a weak D match, TRBD1 (6 bases). The CDR3 sequence is 14 residues long. From germline, CDR1 is LGHNT and CDR2 FRNRAP. Trimming left V 1 base short and J 2 bases short, with 6 bases between.

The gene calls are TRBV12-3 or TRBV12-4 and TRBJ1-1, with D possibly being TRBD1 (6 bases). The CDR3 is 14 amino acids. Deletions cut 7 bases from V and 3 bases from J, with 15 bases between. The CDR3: CASNKQGLDTEAFF. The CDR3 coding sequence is TGTGCCAGCAACAAACAGGGTTTGGACACTGAAGCTTTCTTT.

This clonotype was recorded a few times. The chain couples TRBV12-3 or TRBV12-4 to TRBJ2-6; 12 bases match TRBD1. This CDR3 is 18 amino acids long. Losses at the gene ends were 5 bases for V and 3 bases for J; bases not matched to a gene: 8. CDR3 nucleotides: TGTGCCAGCAGTCCCGGGACAGGGGGCGGACGTGGGGCCAACGTCCTGACTTTC. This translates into CASSPGTGGGRGANVLTF.

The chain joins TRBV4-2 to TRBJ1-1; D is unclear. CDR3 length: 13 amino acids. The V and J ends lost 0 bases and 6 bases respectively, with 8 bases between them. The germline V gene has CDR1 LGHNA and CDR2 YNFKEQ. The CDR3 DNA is TGTGCCAGCAGCCAAGATCGATTATCTGAAGCTTTCTTT. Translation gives CASSQDRLSEAFF.

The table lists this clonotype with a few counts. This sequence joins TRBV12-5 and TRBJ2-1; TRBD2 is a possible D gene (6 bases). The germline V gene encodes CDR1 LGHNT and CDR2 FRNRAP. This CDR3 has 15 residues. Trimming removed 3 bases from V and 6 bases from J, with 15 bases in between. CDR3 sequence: CASGFSGDPSNEQFF. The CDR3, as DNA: TGTGCTAGTGGTTTTTCGGGGGACCCCTCCAATGAGCAGTTCTTC.

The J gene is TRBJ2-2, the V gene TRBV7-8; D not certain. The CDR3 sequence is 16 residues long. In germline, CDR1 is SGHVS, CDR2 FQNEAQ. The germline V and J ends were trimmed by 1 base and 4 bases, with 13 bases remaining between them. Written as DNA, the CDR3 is TGTGCCAGCAGCTTAGTGGGTGGATTGGGCACCGGGGAGCTGTTTTTT. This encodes CASSLVGGLGTGELFF.

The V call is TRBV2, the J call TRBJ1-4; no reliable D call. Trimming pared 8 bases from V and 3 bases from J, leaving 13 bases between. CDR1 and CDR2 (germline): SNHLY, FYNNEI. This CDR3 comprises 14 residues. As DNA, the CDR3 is TGTGCCAGCTCTAGCGGCCAAGCTAATGAAAAACTGTTTTTT. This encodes CASSSGQANEKLFF.

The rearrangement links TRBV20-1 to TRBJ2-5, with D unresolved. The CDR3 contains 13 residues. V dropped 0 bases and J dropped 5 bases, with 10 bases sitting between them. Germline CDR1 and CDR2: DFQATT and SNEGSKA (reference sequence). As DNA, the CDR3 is TGCAGTGCTAGAGAGGTTAGCCTGGAGACCCAGTACTTC. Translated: CSAREVSLETQYF.

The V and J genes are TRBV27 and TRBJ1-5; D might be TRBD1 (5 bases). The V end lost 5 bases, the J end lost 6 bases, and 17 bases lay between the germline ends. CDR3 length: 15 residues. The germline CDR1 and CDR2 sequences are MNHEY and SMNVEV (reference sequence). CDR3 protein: CASSPDRDPGQPQHF. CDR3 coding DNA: TGTGCCAGCAGTCCCGACCGGGACCCAGGTCAGCCCCAGCATTTT.

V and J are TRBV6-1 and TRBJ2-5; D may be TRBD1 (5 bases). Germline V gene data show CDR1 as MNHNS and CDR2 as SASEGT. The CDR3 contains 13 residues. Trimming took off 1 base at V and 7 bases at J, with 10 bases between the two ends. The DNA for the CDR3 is TGTGCCAGCAGTGAAGAGGGGTGGGGGACCCAGTACTTC. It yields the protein CASSEEGWGTQYF.

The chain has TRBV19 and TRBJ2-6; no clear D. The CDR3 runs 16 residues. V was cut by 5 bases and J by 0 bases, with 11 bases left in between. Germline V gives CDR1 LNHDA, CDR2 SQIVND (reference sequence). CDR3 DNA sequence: TGTGCCAGTAGTGACCCCAGGCACTCTGGGGCCAACGTCCTGACTTTC. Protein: CASSDPRHSGANVLTF. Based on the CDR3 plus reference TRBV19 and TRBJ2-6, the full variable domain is DGGITQSPKYLFRKEGQNVTLSCEQNLNHDAMYWYRQDPGQGLRLIYYSQIVNDFQKGDIAEGYSVSREKKESFPLTVTSAQKNPTAFYLCASSDPRHSGANVLTFGAGSRLTVL.